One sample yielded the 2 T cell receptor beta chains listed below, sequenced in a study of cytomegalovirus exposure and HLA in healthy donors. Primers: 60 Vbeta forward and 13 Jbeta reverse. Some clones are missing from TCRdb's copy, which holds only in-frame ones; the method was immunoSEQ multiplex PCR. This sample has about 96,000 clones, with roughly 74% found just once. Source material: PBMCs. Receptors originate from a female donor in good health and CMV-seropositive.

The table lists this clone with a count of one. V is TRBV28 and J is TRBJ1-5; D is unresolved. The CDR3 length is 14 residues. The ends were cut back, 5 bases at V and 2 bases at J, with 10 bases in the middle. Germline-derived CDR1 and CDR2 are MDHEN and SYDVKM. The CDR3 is CASSPPQGNQPQHF. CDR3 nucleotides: TGTGCCAGCAGTCCCCCCCAGGGCAATCAGCCCCAGCATTTT.

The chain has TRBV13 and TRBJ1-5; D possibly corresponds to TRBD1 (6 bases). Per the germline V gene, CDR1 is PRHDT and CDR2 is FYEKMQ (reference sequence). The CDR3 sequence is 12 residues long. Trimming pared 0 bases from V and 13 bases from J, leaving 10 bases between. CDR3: CASSLGDSSQHF. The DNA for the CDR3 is TGTGCCAGCAGCTTAGGGGACAGTTCACAGCATTTT.